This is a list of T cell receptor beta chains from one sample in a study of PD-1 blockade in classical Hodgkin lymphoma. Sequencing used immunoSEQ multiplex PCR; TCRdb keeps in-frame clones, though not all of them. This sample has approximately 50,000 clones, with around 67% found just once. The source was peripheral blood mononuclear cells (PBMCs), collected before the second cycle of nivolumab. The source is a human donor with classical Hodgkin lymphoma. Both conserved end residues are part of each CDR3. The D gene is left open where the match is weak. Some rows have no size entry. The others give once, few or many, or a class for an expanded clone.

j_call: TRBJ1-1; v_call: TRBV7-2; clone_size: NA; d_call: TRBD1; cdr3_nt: TGTGCCAGCAGCTCTCAGGGGGCTCGAACTGAAGCTTTCTTT; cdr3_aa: CASSSQGARTEAFF
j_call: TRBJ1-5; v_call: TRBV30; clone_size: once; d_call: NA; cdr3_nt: TGTGCCTGGAATTTGCAGACAAATCAGCCCCAGCATTTT; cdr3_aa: CAWNLQTNQPQHF
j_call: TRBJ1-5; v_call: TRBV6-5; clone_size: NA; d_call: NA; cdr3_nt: TGTGCCAGCAATCCAACAGGGAGCAATCAGCCCCAGCATTTT; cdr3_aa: CASNPTGSNQPQHF
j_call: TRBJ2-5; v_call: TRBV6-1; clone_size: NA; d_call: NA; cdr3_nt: TGTGCCAGCAGGCCCCGGGGGGAGACCCAGTACTTC; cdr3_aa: CASRPRGETQYF
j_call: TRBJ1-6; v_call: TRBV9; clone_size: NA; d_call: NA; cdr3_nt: TGTGCCAGCAGCCTTAGACAGACGGATTCACCCCTCCACTTT; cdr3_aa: CASSLRQTDSPLHF
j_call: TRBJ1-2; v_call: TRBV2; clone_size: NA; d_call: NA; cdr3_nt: TGTGCCAGCAGGGCCTATGGTAGTGGAAACTATGGCTACACCTTC; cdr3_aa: CASRAYGSGNYGYTF
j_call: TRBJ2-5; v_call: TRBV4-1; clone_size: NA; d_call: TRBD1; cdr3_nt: TGCGCCAGCAGCGGAGGGGACAGGTACCAAGAGACCCAGTACTTC; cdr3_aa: CASSGGDRYQETQYF
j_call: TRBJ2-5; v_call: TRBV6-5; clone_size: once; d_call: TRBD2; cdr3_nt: TGTGCCAGCAAGGGACTAGCGGTCCAAGAGACCCAGTACTTC; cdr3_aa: CASKGLAVQETQYF
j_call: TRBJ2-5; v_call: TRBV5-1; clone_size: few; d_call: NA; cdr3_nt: TGCGCCAGCAGCCCGGGGGGACAACTCCAAGAGACCCAGTACTTC; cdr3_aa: CASSPGGQLQETQYF
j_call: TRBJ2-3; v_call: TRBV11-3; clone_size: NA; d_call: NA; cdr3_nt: TGTGCCAGCAGCTTTAAGATGGCAGATACGCAGTATTTT; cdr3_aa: CASSFKMADTQYF
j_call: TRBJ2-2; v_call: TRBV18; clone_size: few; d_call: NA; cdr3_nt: TGTGCCAGCCAAGAGCAGGGGACATCGAACACCGGGGAGCTGTTTTTT; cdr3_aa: CASQEQGTSNTGELFF
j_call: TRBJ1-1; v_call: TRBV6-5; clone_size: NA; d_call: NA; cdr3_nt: TGTGCCTGTAGGGTGAACACTGAAGCTTTCTTT; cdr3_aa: CACRVNTEAFF
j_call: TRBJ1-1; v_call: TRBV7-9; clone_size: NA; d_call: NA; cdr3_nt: TGTGCCAGCAGCCCATCAGGCCCCTTCGTCACTGAAGCTTTCTTT; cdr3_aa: CASSPSGPFVTEAFF
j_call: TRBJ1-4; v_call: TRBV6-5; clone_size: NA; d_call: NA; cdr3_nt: TGTGCCAGCAGCGGGACTGCAACTAATGAAAAACTGTTTTTT; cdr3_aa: CASSGTATNEKLFF
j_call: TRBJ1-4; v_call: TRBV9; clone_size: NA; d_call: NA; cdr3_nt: TGTGCCAGCAGCGAGACATTAACTAATGAAAAACTGTTTTTT; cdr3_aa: CASSETLTNEKLFF
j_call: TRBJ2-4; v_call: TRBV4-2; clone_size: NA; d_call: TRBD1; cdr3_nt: TGTGCCAGCAGCCAAGACCCCGGGACAGGGAACATTCAGTACTTC; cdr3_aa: CASSQDPGTGNIQYF
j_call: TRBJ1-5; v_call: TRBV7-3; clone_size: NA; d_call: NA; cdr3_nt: TGTGCCAGCAGCCCGTCTCCCAATCAGCCCCAGCATTTT; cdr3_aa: CASSPSPNQPQHF
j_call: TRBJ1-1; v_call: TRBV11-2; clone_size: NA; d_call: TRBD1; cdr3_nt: TGTGCCAGCAGCTTAAGCAGGGGGCACCCCATGAACACTGAAGCTTTCTTT; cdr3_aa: CASSLSRGHPMNTEAFF
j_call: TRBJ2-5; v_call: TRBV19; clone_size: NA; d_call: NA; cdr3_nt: TGTGCCAGTAGTATTGGGGGCCCAGAGACCCAGTACTTC; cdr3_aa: CASSIGGPETQYF
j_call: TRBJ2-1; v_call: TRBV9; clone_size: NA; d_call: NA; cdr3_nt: TGTGCCAGCAGCACGGGACTGCGGTACAATGAGCAGTTCTTC; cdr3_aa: CASSTGLRYNEQFF
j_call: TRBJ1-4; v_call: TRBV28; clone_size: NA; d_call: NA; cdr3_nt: TGTGCCAGCAGTTTTCGAAAGAGGGAACCAACTAATGAAAAACTGTTTTTT; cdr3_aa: CASSFRKREPTNEKLFF
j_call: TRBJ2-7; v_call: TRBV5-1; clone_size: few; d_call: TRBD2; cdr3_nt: TGCGCCAGCAGCTTGGTTCCTAGCGGGAACCCTATGACCTACGAGCAGTACTTC; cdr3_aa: CASSLVPSGNPMTYEQYF
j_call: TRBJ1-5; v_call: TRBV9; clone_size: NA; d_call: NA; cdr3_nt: TGTGCCAGCAGCGTAGAGGCGGGAGGCAATCAGCCCCAGCATTTT; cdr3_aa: CASSVEAGGNQPQHF
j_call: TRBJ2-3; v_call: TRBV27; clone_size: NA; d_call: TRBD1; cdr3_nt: TGTGCCAGCAGTTTGAGGGGGCTAGCCACAGATACGCAGTATTTT; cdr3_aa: CASSLRGLATDTQYF
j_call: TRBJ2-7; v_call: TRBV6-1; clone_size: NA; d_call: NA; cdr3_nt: TGTGCCAGCAGTGAACGCGGAGTTGGCTTTAACGAGCAGTACTTC; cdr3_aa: CASSERGVGFNEQYF
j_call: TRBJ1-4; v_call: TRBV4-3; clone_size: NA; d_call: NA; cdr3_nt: TGCGCCAGCAGCCAAGATGGTGGGGGAGGAACTAATGAAAAACTGTTTTTT; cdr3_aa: CASSQDGGGGTNEKLFF
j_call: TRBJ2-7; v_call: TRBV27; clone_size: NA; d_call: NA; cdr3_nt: TGTGCCAGCAGTTCGGTGCTTAAAGGCTCCTACGAGCAGTACTTC; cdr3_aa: CASSSVLKGSYEQYF
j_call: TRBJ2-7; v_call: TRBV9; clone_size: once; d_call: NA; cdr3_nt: TGTGCCAGCAGCGTAGAAGAGGGGTACGAGCAGTACTTC; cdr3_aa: CASSVEEGYEQYF
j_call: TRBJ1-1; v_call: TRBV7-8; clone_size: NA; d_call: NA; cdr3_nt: TGTGCCAGCAGCCTCTTTGGGGCCGCCCCGGGGAACACTGAAGCTTTCTTT; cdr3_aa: CASSLFGAAPGNTEAFF
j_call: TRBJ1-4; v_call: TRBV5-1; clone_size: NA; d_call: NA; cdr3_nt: TGCGCCAGCAGCCCAGACGGGGCCAGCGAAAAACTGTTTTTT; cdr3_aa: CASSPDGASEKLFF
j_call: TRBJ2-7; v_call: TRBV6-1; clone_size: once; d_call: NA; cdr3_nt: TGTGCCAGCAGTCAGAACCCCTCCTACGAGCAGTACTTC; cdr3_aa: CASSQNPSYEQYF
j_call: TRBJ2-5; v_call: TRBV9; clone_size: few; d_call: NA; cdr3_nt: TGTGCCAGCAGCGTAGGTATTCCCGAGACCCAGTACTTC; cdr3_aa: CASSVGIPETQYF
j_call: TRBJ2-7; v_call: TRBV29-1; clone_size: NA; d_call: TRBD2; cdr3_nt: TGCAGCGTTTCCGGGACTAGTCTCTACGAGCAGTACTTC; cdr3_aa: CSVSGTSLYEQYF
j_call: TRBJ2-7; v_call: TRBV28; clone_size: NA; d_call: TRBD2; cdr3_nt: TGTGCCAGCAGTTTGACCCCCGGGACTAGCGGGACCTACGAGCAGTACTTC; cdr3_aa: CASSLTPGTSGTYEQYF
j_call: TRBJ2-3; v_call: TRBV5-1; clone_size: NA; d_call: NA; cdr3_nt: TGCGCCAGCAGCTTGAGGACTTCCTCTAGCACAGATACGCAGTATTTT; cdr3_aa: CASSLRTSSSTDTQYF
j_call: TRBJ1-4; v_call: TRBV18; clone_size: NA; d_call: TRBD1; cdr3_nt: TGTGCCAGCTCATCTACAGGGGGCGAAAAAGTACTGTTTTTT; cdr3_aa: CASSSTGGEKVLFF
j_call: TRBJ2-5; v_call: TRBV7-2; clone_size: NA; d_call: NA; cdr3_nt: TGTGCCAGCAGCTTGATGACCGGGGGAGGAAGAGAGACCCAGTACTTC; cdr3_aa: CASSLMTGGGRETQYF
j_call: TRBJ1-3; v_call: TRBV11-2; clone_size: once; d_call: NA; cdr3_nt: TGTGCCAGCAGCTTACGTCCAGGGTCTGGAAACACCATATATTTT; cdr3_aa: CASSLRPGSGNTIYF